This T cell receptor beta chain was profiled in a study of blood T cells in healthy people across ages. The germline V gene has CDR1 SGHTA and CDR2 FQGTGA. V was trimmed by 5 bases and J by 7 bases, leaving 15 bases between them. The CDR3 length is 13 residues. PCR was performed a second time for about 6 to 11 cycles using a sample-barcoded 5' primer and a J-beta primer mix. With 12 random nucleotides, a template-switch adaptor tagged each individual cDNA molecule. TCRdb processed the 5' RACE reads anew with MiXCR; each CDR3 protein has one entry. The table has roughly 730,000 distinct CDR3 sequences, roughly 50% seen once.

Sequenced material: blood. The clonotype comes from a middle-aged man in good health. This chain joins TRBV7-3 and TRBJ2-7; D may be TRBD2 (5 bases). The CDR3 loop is CASSPTSNNEQYF. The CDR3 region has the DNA TGTGCCAGCAGCCCCACTAGTAACAATGAGCAGTACTTC.